A single sample gave rise to the 18 T cell receptor beta chains below, sequenced in a study of blood T cells in healthy people across ages. A J-beta primer mix and a sample-barcoded 5' primer were used in a second PCR of about 7 to 12 cycles. Each CDR3 protein is one row after TCRdb ran MiXCR on the 5' RACE reads. The sample yields approximately 730,000 distinct CDR3 sequences, around half seen once. Sequencing input: blood. These receptors were collected from a man older than 75 in good health.

The chain recombines TRBV9 with TRBJ2-7; TRBD2 aligns across 7 bases. Germline V CDR1 and CDR2: SGDLS, YYNGEE. The CDR3 extends over 16 amino acids. Trimming cost V 0 bases and J 5 bases; bases outside gene matches: 11. The CDR3 reads CASSVGWRAGGNEQYF. In DNA form, the CDR3 reads TGTGCCAGCAGCGTAGGGTGGAGGGCCGGGGGGAACGAGCAGTACTTC.

The chain joins TRBV30 to TRBJ2-3; tentatively, D is TRBD1 or TRBD2 (5 bases each). Germline CDR1 and CDR2: GTSNPN and SVGIG (reference sequence). V gave up 2 bases and J gave up 14 bases, with 20 bases separating them. This CDR3 has 13 amino acids. CDR3 nucleotides: TGTGCCTGGAGTTTGACCGGGGCAAGATACGCGTATTTT. Its protein product is CAWSLTGARYAYF.

The chain uses TRBV20-1 and TRBJ2-7, with TRBD2 matching over 10 bases. J lost 7 bases, V lost 3 bases, and 9 bases had no gene match. Germline V gene data show CDR1 as DFQATT and CDR2 as SNEGSKA (reference sequence). CDR3 length: 14 amino acids. CDR3 sequence reads: CSARRTSGHNEQYF. CDR3 sequence (DNA): TGCAGTGCTAGGCGGACTAGCGGCCACAATGAGCAGTACTTC.

This chain connects TRBV29-1 to TRBJ2-3; D gene ambiguous. CDR1 is SQVTM and CDR2 is ANQGSEA in the germline V gene. V was pared by 5 bases and J by 4 bases, with 7 bases between. This CDR3 has 11 residues. The CDR3 DNA reads TGCAGCGTTAAGGAGTCAGATACGCAGTATTTT. This encodes CSVKESDTQYF.

The chain links TRBV5-1 to TRBJ2-1; the D gene is possibly TRBD2 (5 bases). The CDR3 totals 16 residues. V was trimmed by 0 bases and J by 6 bases, leaving 16 bases between them. The germline V gene has CDR1 SGHRS and CDR2 YFSETQ. CDR3 in amino acids: CASSLEGFLGSNEQFF. The CDR3 DNA is TGCGCCAGCAGCTTGGAAGGTTTCTTAGGGAGCAATGAGCAGTTCTTC. The full variable domain, its missing parts supplied by reference TRBV5-1 and TRBJ2-1, is KAGVTQTPRYLIKTRGQQVTLSCSPISGHRSVSWYQQTPGQGLQFLFEYFSETQRNKGNFPGRFSGRQFSNSRSEMNVSTLELGDSALYLCASSLEGFLGSNEQFFGPGTRLTVL.

This chain connects TRBV3-1 to TRBJ2-3; 8 nucleotides match TRBD1. Germline-derived CDR1 and CDR2 are LGHDT and YNNKEL (reference sequence). The junction had 15 bases not matched to a gene; V was cut back by 0 bases and J by 4 bases. The length of the CDR3 is 19 residues. The CDR3 loop is CASSQEPPSPGGPPDTQYF. Written as DNA, the CDR3 is TGTGCCAGCAGCCAAGAGCCCCCGAGCCCAGGGGGCCCCCCAGATACGCAGTATTTT.

The chain joins TRBV5-1 to TRBJ1-4, with 7 bases fitting TRBD1. V was clipped by 4 bases and J by 0 bases; unmatched bases: 9. The CDR3 is made up of 17 amino acids. Germline CDR1 SGHRS, CDR2 YFSETQ. DNA for the CDR3: TGCGCCAGCAGCCCAATCGGGACAGTAACAACTAATGAAAAACTGTTTTTT. Translating gives CASSPIGTVTTNEKLFF.

The V and J genes are TRBV7-3 and TRBJ2-1; tentatively, D is TRBD2 (6 bases). The CDR3 covers 12 residues. The germline CDR1 and CDR2 sequences are SGHTA and FQGTGA. V was pared by 8 bases and J by 11 bases, with 16 bases between. The CDR3: CASGTSSGQQFF. The CDR3 DNA is TGTGCCAGCGGCACCTCGAGCGGGCAGCAGTTCTTC.

This clonotype turned up a few times. The chain employs TRBV2 and TRBJ2-4, with D perhaps TRBD1 (5 bases). V lost 1 base and J 0 bases, leaving 10 bases between the germline ends. The germline V gene has CDR1 SNHLY and CDR2 FYNNEI. CDR3 size: 16 residues. The CDR3 region is CASSEVPGLAKNIQYF. DNA for the CDR3: TGTGCCAGCAGTGAAGTCCCAGGGTTAGCCAAAAACATTCAGTACTTC.

This clonotype was seen a handful of times. V is TRBV4-1 and J is TRBJ2-7, with 9 bases that match TRBD1. V dropped 0 bases and J dropped 5; count of bases not matched to a gene: 8. CDR1 MGHRA and CDR2 YSYEKL come from the germline V gene. CDR3 length equals 16 residues. The CDR3 protein is CASSQDSNRGLNEQYF. In nucleotides, the CDR3 is TGCGCCAGCAGCCAAGATAGTAACAGGGGGCTTAACGAGCAGTACTTC.

The chain has TRBV5-5 and TRBJ2-1; D remains unclear. CDR1 and CDR2 from the germline V gene are SGHKS and YYEKEE (reference sequence). The CDR3 is 13 residues long. V was clipped by 0 bases and J by 8 bases, with 9 bases between them. DNA of the CDR3: TGTGCCAGCAGCTTGGATCGCCAGTATGAGCAGTTCTTC. Protein sequence: CASSLDRQYEQFF.

V gene TRBV6-5 combines with J gene TRBJ2-4; no firm D call. The DNA end lines up better with TRBJ2-5; the J call may be wrong. CDR3 length: 13 residues. Per germline, CDR1 MNHEY and CDR2 SVGAGI. CDR3 sequence reads: CASSPWGQETQYF. CDR3 nucleotides: TGTGCCAGCAGCCCTTGGGGCCAAGAGACCCAGTACTTC.

The chain links TRBV19 to TRBJ1-6; D is possibly TRBD1 (6 bases). V was clipped by 5 bases and J by 8 bases, with 13 bases between them. The germline CDR1 and CDR2 sequences are LNHDA and SQIVND (reference sequence). The CDR3 contains 14 residues. CDR3 DNA: TGTGCCAGTAGTTTCCAGGGGTGGCATTCACCCCTCCACTTT. Its translation is CASSFQGWHSPLHF.

A word on this clonotype: The junction and the germline gene differ at one end; a read error may be behind it. The CDR3 nucleotides are TGTGCCAGCAGCCGTAGTAGCGGAGTCTACGGGCAGTACTTC. It is translated as CASSRSSGVYGQYF. The genes are TRBV7-2 and TRBJ2-7, with D maybe TRBD2 (6 bases). The germline gives CDR1 SGHTA, CDR2 FQGNSA. The CDR3 is 14 residues long.

This clonotype was seen a few times. The chain uses TRBV6-2 or TRBV6-3 and TRBJ2-2; tentative D call: TRBD2 (5 bases). V dropped 7 bases and J dropped 6 bases, with 9 bases sitting between them. This CDR3 has 12 amino acids. Germline CDR1 and CDR2: MNHEY and SVGEGT. Written as DNA, the CDR3 is TGTGCCAGCACCTACGGGGCCGGGGAGCTGTTTTTT. Translation: CASTYGAGELFF.

The chain has TRBV2 and TRBJ1-1; maybe TRBD1 (6 bases). Trimming left V 3 bases short and J 0 bases short, with 11 bases between. Germline CDR1 is SNHLY and CDR2 is FYNNEI. This CDR3 has 15 amino acids. CDR3 in amino acids: CASSEGTGMNTEAFF. The CDR3 DNA follows: TGTGCCAGCAGTGAGGGTACAGGGATGAACACTGAAGCTTTCTTT.

V and J are TRBV24-1 and TRBJ2-5, with D possibly being TRBD2 (6 bases). This CDR3 spans 10 amino acids. CDR1 is KGHDR, CDR2 SFDVKD, per germline. V was pared by 11 bases and J by 11 bases, with 14 bases between. The CDR3 DNA is TGTGCCAACGTAACGGGGGAGCAGTACTTC. It yields the protein CANVTGEQYF.

This clonotype appeared a few times. The V gene is TRBV15, the J gene TRBJ2-5; 14 bases align to TRBD2. The germline V gene has CDR1 LNHNV and CDR2 YYDKDF (reference sequence). Losses at the gene ends were 0 bases for V and 4 bases for J; bases not matched to a gene: 10. The CDR3 totals 19 residues. CDR3 DNA: TGTGCCACCAGCAGAGATTGGGGGACTAGCGGGAGCAGTAGAGAGACCCAGTACTTC. It translates to CATSRDWGTSGSSRETQYF.